The 27 T cell receptor beta chains in this list originate from one sample, sequenced in a study of shared clonotypes between healthy human individuals. Here immunoSEQ multiplex PCR was the method, and the copy in TCRdb shows in-frame clones only, minus some. The sample shows 2 million to 2.5 million clones, 95% of them seen only once. Sequences were obtained from naive CD4+ T cells sorted from blood. Described subset: CD45RA+ positively selected. Every receptor here comes from a man aged 18 to 30 in good health.

CDR3 sequence (DNA): TGTGCCAGCAGCGCCAAGGGTAGTTCGAACACTGAAGCTTTCTTT. It yields the protein CASSAKGSSNTEAFF. The chain combines TRBV9 with TRBJ1-1; no reliable D call. V lost 3 bases and J lost 1, with 13 bases in between. The CDR3 contains 15 residues. Germline V gives CDR1 SGDLS, CDR2 YYNGEE.

This rearrangement joins TRBV6-4 to TRBJ1-2; 9 nucleotides match TRBD1. The junction had 12 bases not matched to a gene; V was cut back by 5 bases and J by 5 bases. The germline gives CDR1 MRHNA, CDR2 SNTAGT. This CDR3 contains 16 residues. CDR3 nucleotides: TGTGCCAGCAGTAACACAGGGGGCCCCGGTCCTTATGGCTACACCTTC. As protein: CASSNTGGPGPYGYTF.

Comments on this clone: This sample also contains other DNA sequences that code for the same CDR3. This chain uses TRBV30 with TRBJ1-5; D not resolved. Germline V gene lookup returns CDR1 GTSNPN and CDR2 SVGIG (reference sequence). V was trimmed by 1 base and J by 4 bases, leaving 5 bases between them. This CDR3 is built from 12 residues. In DNA form, the CDR3 reads TGTGCCTGGAGTGGACCTAATCAGCCCCAGCATTTT. It codes for CAWSGPNQPQHF.

As for this clone: This may come from a read error, since a much larger clone is one base off. The gene calls are TRBV6-1 and TRBJ1-1, with 8 positions matching TRBD1. This CDR3 is built from 14 residues. Germline CDR1 reads MNHNS; CDR2 reads SASEGT. The junction had 4 bases not matched to a gene; V was cut back by 6 bases and J by 1 base. Written as DNA, the CDR3 is TGTGCCAGCAGCGCCGGGACAGGGAACACTGAAGCTTTCTTT. Protein product: CASSAGTGNTEAFF.

This clone appeared a single time. The genes are TRBV4-1 and TRBJ1-4; 8 nucleotides align to TRBD1. Germline values: CDR1 MGHRA, CDR2 YSYEKL. This CDR3 has 15 amino acids. The ends lost 1 base at V and 7 bases at J; junction bases unmatched: 5. CDR3 region: CASSQGDRGGEKLFF. The CDR3 DNA sequence: TGCGCCAGCAGCCAAGGAGACAGGGGAGGTGAAAAACTGTTTTTT.

The genes are TRBV15 and TRBJ1-2; the D gene is possibly TRBD1 (6 bases). The CDR3 consists of 17 residues. In germline, CDR1 is LNHNV, CDR2 YYDKDF (reference sequence). V lost 2 bases and J lost 0, with 16 bases in between. The CDR3 sequence: CATSRNPRRDTNYGYTF. The CDR3 nucleotides read TGTGCCACCAGCAGAAATCCGCGCCGGGACACTAACTATGGCTACACCTTC.

The count of this clone is one. The chain carries TRBV30 and TRBJ1-1; D unclear. Germline V gene sequence: CDR1 GTSNPN, CDR2 SVGIG (reference sequence). The CDR3 is 13 amino acids. V was cut by 1 base and J by 3 bases, with 9 bases left in between. The CDR3 nucleotides are TGTGCCTGGAGTGGGAGTGGGTACACTGAAGCTTTCTTT. As protein: CAWSGSGYTEAFF.

The V gene is TRBV27, the J gene TRBJ1-1; 7 bases agree with TRBD1. Germline V gene sequence: CDR1 MNHEY, CDR2 SMNVEV (reference sequence). The J segment lost 11 bases and the V segment lost 2 bases, leaving 14 bases of the junction unmatched. The CDR3 extends over 15 amino acids. CDR3 amino acids: CASSLVGLGGQQAFF. In nucleotides, the CDR3 is TGTGCCAGCAGTTTAGTGGGCCTAGGGGGACAGCAGGCTTTCTTT.

With regard to this clone: This sample also contains other DNA sequences that code for the same CDR3. The V and J genes are TRBV18 and TRBJ1-3; no definite D call. The germline CDR1 and CDR2 sequences are KGHSH and LQKENI. The CDR3 extends over 12 amino acids. The V and J ends lost 3 bases and 8 bases respectively, with 8 bases between them. The CDR3 reads CASSPERDTIYF. DNA for the CDR3: TGTGCCAGCTCACCGGAGCGGGACACCATATATTTT. The complete variable domain, with remaining parts taken from reference TRBV18 and TRBJ1-3, reads NAGVMQNPRHLVRRRGQEARLRCSPMKGHSHVYWYRQLPEEGLKFMVYLQKENIIDESGMPKERFSAEFPKEGPSILRIQQVVRGDSAAYFCASSPERDTIYFGEGSWLTVV.

As concerns this clone: This sample includes further DNA sequences coding for the same CDR3. V gene TRBV7-2 combines with J gene TRBJ2-7, with D possibly called TRBD1 or TRBD2 (6 bases each). Deletions cut 1 base from V and 0 bases from J, with 13 bases between. Germline V gene lookup returns CDR1 SGHTA and CDR2 FQGNSA. The CDR3 spans 16 residues. The CDR3 bases are TGTGCCAGCAGCTTAGTTGGAGGGGGTAGCTCCTACGAGCAGTACTTC. Its protein is CASSLVGGGSSYEQYF. The full variable domain, in which reference TRBV7-2 and TRBJ2-7 provide the parts outside the CDR3, is GAGVSQSPSNKVTEKGKDVELRCDPISGHTALYWYRQSLGQGLEFLIYFQGNSAPDKSGLPSDRFSAERTGGSVSTLTIQRTQQEDSAVYLCASSLVGGGSSYEQYFGPGTRLTVT.

CDR3 in DNA: TGTGCCAGCAGCTTTCAGATGGGCAGGGCGACCGGGGAGCTGTTTTTT. It is translated as CASSFQMGRATGELFF. The chain links TRBV11-2 to TRBJ2-2; possible D gene TRBD1, 5 bases. The germline CDR1 and CDR2 sequences are SGHAT and FQNNGV. V was pared by 3 bases and J by 5 bases, with 16 bases between. The CDR3 has 16 residues. The entire variable domain, with the rest obtained from reference TRBV11-2 and TRBJ2-2, is as follows: EAGVAQSPRYKIIEKRQSVAFWCNPISGHATLYWYQQILGQGPKLLIQFQNNGVVDDSQLPKDRFSAERLKGVDSTLKIQPAKLEDSAVYLCASSFQMGRATGELFFGEGSRLTVL.

As to this clone: No conserved phenylalanine or tryptophan is present at the end of the CDR3, so a read error is the likely explanation. The DNA is left out, because the CDR3 cannot be placed on it with certainty; the CDR3 is given as TCRdb lists it. V and J are TRBV20-1 and TRBJ1-1. The V gene's germline CDR1 is DFQATT and CDR2 SNEGSKA (reference sequence). The CDR3 region is 10 residues in length, termini included. The CDR3: CSAVPSGTAV.

V gene TRBV28 combines with J gene TRBJ1-1; D might be TRBD1 (5 bases). Trimming removed 7 bases at V and 4 bases at J, with 13 bases between. CDR3 size: 13 residues. Per the germline V gene, CDR1 is MDHEN and CDR2 is SYDVKM. The CDR3 nucleotides are TGTGCCAGCAATGAACGGGGGTTCACTGAAGCTTTCTTT. Amino acid sequence: CASNERGFTEAFF.

This rearrangement joins TRBV10-2 to TRBJ2-3, with TRBD2 as a possible D gene (6 bases). V shed 6 bases and J shed 3 bases, with 19 bases lying between them. CDR1 and CDR2 from the germline V gene are WSHSY and SAAADI. This CDR3 has 16 residues. The chain's CDR3 is CASREGLRVETDTQYF. DNA of the CDR3: TGCGCCAGCAGGGAGGGGTTGAGGGTAGAGACAGATACGCAGTATTTT.

The genes are TRBV5-1 and TRBJ2-7; D is ambiguous. Germline CDR1 and CDR2: SGHRS and YFSETQ. This CDR3 contains 16 residues. V lost 0 bases and J 3 bases, leaving 16 bases between the germline ends. CDR3 in amino acids: CASSLDGFRQSYEQYF. In DNA, the CDR3 is TGCGCCAGCAGCTTGGATGGGTTTAGGCAGAGCTACGAGCAGTACTTC.

This chain connects TRBV7-6 to TRBJ1-4; the D gene is possibly TRBD1 (5 bases). V lost 6 bases, J lost 8 bases, and 13 bases lay in between. Germline CDR1 SGHVS, CDR2 FNYEAQ. CDR3 size: 13 residues. The CDR3 DNA reads as TGTGCCAGCAGGGGGCGCGGTCGGGAAAAACTGTTTTTT. This translates into CASRGRGREKLFF.

This clone was recorded once. This chain joins TRBV5-1 and TRBJ2-7; D uncertain. Trimming shortened V by 4 bases and J by 0 bases, and 14 bases separated the two germline ends. The CDR3 sequence is 15 residues long. CDR1 is SGHRS, CDR2 YFSETQ, per germline. The CDR3 coding sequence is TGCGCCAGCAGCCACCCCGGGCCTAGCTCCTACGAGCAGTACTTC. Its protein product is CASSHPGPSSYEQYF.

The rearrangement uses TRBV4-1 and TRBJ2-1; 9 positions agree with TRBD2. This CDR3 is 16 amino acids long. Trimming took 3 bases from V and 1 from J; bases not matched to a gene: 4. Per germline, CDR1 MGHRA and CDR2 YSYEKL. CDR3 DNA sequence: TGCGCCAGCAGCCAGATGCTAGCGGGGTCCTACAATGAGCAGTTCTTC. Translating gives CASSQMLAGSYNEQFF.

Turning to this clone: The same CDR3 can be traced to other DNA sequences in this sample. This chain connects TRBV10-3 to TRBJ1-4; 8 bases are a match to TRBD1. This CDR3 has 15 amino acids. The V segment lost 0 bases and the J segment 8 bases; nucleotides outside the gene matches: 5. CDR1 and CDR2 (germline): ENHRY, SYGVKD. The CDR3: CAISESKAGGEKLFF. The CDR3 coding sequence is TGTGCCATCAGTGAGTCGAAGGCAGGGGGCGAAAAACTGTTTTTT.

In regard to this clone: The junction departs from the called germline gene at one end, perhaps through a read error. V is TRBV7-7 and J is TRBJ2-1; 7 bases map to TRBD2. This CDR3 contains 12 residues. Germline values: CDR1 SSHAT, CDR2 FNYEAQ (reference sequence). CDR3 sequence (DNA): TGTGCTAGCAGCCGGGAGGAATCCGAGCAGTTCTTC. Protein sequence: CASSREESEQFF. Full variable domain (outside the CDR3, taken from reference TRBV7-7 and TRBJ2-1): GAGVSQSPRYKVTKRGQDVTLRCDPISSHATLYWYQQALGQGPEFLTYFNYEAQPDKSGLPSDRFSAERPEGSISTLTIQRTEQRDSAMYRCASSREESEQFFGPGTRLTVL.

On this clone: This sample includes further DNA sequences coding for the same CDR3. The genes are TRBV18 and TRBJ1-6; 8 bases line up with TRBD1. The ends lost 3 bases at V and 9 bases at J; junction bases unmatched: 4. The CDR3 spans 14 residues. CDR1 and CDR2 (germline): KGHSH, LQKENI. CDR3 DNA sequence: TGTGCCAGCTCACCCGGGACAGGTGGTTCACCCCTCCACTTT. It specifies CASSPGTGGSPLHF.

The chain recombines TRBV11-2 with TRBJ1-1; D gene ambiguous. The V end lost 4 bases, the J end lost 5 bases, and 11 bases lay between the germline ends. Germline lookup yields CDR1 SGHAT and CDR2 FQNNGV. CDR3 length: 13 amino acids. In nucleotides, the CDR3 is TGTGCCAGCAGCTCCCCCCCGGGAACTGAAGCTTTCTTT. Its protein is CASSSPPGTEAFF.

The chain employs TRBV5-1 and TRBJ1-4, with D tentatively TRBD1 (5 bases). Germline CDR1 is SGHRS and CDR2 is YFSETQ. This CDR3 region has 14 residues. V gave up 3 bases and J gave up 8 bases, with 14 bases separating them. In DNA form, the CDR3 reads TGCGCCAGCAGCTCAGTACCAGGGCAGGAAAAACTGTTTTTT. Translating gives CASSSVPGQEKLFF.

The chain carries TRBV7-3 and TRBJ2-3; D perhaps matches TRBD1 (5 bases). The CDR3 is made up of 15 amino acids. CDR1 is SGHTA, CDR2 FQGTGA, per germline. Trimming cost V 0 bases and J 0 bases, with 7 bases left between them. The CDR3 coding sequence is TGTGCCAGCAGCTTAACAGGGGCCAGCACAGATACGCAGTATTTT. Translated: CASSLTGASTDTQYF. Together with reference TRBV7-3 and TRBJ2-3, the CDR3 gives the full variable domain: GAGVSQTPSNKVTEKGKYVELRCDPISGHTALYWYRQSLGQGPEFLIYFQGTGAADDSGLPNDRFFAVRPEGSVSTLKIQRTERGDSAVYLCASSLTGASTDTQYFGPGTRLTVL.

The V and J genes are TRBV30 and TRBJ2-7; D is unresolved. CDR3 length equals 12 residues. Trimming took 7 bases from V and 2 from J, leaving 12 bases between them. Germline values: CDR1 GTSNPN, CDR2 SVGIG (reference sequence). The CDR3 DNA follows: TGTGCCTTTACGTTATCCCCCTACGAGCAGTACTTC. Its translation is CAFTLSPYEQYF.

This clone appeared once. The V and J genes are TRBV11-2 and TRBJ2-7; TRBD1 agrees at 7 bases. CDR1 SGHAT and CDR2 FQNNGV come from the germline V gene. V shed 4 bases, J shed 0 bases, and the junction held 6 bases outside the gene matches. The CDR3 totals 15 residues. The chain's CDR3 is CASSSLQGSSYEQYF. CDR3 coding DNA: TGTGCCAGCAGCTCCCTACAGGGGAGCTCCTACGAGCAGTACTTC. Using reference TRBV11-2 and TRBJ2-7 for the parts outside the CDR3, the full variable domain is EAGVAQSPRYKIIEKRQSVAFWCNPISGHATLYWYQQILGQGPKLLIQFQNNGVVDDSQLPKDRFSAERLKGVDSTLKIQPAKLEDSAVYLCASSSLQGSSYEQYFGPGTRLTVT.

This chain joins TRBV7-9 and TRBJ1-1; unclear D gene. Germline lookup yields CDR1 SEHNR and CDR2 FQNEAQ (reference sequence). Trimming took off 5 bases at V and 5 bases at J, with 6 bases between the two ends. The CDR3 sequence is 11 residues long. Here the CDR3 reads CASSPHTEAFF. The CDR3 region has the DNA TGTGCCAGCAGCCCCCATACTGAAGCTTTCTTT.